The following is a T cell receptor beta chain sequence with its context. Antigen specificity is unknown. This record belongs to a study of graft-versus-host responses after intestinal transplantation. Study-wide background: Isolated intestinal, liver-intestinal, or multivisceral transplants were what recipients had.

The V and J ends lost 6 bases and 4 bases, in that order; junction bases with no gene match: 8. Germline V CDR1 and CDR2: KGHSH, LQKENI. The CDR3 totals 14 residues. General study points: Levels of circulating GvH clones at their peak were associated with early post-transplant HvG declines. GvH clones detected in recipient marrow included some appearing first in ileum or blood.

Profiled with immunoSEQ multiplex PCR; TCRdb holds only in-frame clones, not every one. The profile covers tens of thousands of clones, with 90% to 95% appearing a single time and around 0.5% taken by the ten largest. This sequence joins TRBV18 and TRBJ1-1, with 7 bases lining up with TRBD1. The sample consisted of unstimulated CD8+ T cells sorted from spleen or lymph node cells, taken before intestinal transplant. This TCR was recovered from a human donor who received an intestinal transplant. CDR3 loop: CASSPTGEVTEAFF. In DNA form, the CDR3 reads TGTGCCAGCTCCCCTACAGGGGAAGTCACTGAAGCTTTCTTT.